The rows below give T cell receptor beta chains drawn from one sample of a study of T-cell memory formation after mild COVID-19. In TCRdb, the 5' RACE reads were re-called with MiXCR into one record per CDR3 protein. The table shows 84,000 or so distinct CDR3 sequences, with about 14% occurring only once. Sequenced input: PBMCs or a T cell subset sorted from them (not recorded which). Receptor source: an adult woman who had mild COVID-19 (a few samples of this study predate the infection). Cell type and time point are not known. Both conserved end residues are trimmed from each CDR3.

cdr3_aa: ASRAGTSGMDTQY
v_call: TRBV6-2/TRBV6-3
j_call: TRBJ2-3

cdr3_aa: ASSLGDGYT
v_call: TRBV6-2/TRBV6-3
j_call: TRBJ1-2

cdr3_aa: ASSPTLANTGELF
v_call: TRBV27
j_call: TRBJ2-2

cdr3_aa: ASSLEDGSTDTQY
v_call: TRBV5-1
j_call: TRBJ2-3

cdr3_aa: AWRGNRYEQY
v_call: TRBV30
j_call: TRBJ2-7

cdr3_aa: ASSLFSVQTEAF
v_call: TRBV12-3/TRBV12-4
j_call: TRBJ1-1

cdr3_aa: ASSLVGDYPDTQY
v_call: TRBV7-2
j_call: TRBJ2-3

cdr3_aa: ASSWWATRGNTEAF
v_call: TRBV12-3/TRBV12-4
j_call: TRBJ1-1

cdr3_aa: ASSILAGDYNEQF
v_call: TRBV6-4
j_call: TRBJ2-1

cdr3_aa: ASSLGPLTSDEQY
v_call: TRBV11-2
j_call: TRBJ2-7

cdr3_aa: ASASNGGYEQY
v_call: TRBV4-2
j_call: TRBJ2-7

cdr3_aa: ASSLPGGEQY
v_call: TRBV4-1
j_call: TRBJ2-7

cdr3_aa: ASSPRDRGGYGPPEAF
v_call: TRBV7-9
j_call: TRBJ1-1